This T cell receptor beta chain was retrieved from a study of cytomegalovirus exposure and HLA in healthy donors. 13 Jbeta primers and 60 Vbeta primers were used for the PCR. Under the authors' procedure: A later analysis counted 70 million to 85 million unique TCR beta chains, about 10 million shared. The assay was immunoSEQ multiplex PCR, and TCRdb's table has in-frame clones only and misses some. The DNA was the basis for D and trimming; V, J and clone size are from that table. The table lists over 95,000 clones, 74% of them singletons. The V gene's germline CDR1 is MNHEY and CDR2 SVGAGI. The V gene end was trimmed by 7 bases and the J gene end by 7 bases; junction bases not matched to a gene: 8. This CDR3 region has 15 residues. Concerning this clone: The antigen is not known.

Findings and caveats of the study: According to an earlier analysis, most TCR beta V segments yielded productive rearrangements about 87% or about 30% of the time. An analysis was carried out at a later point. It showed that HLA-associated TCR beta chains were more clonally expanded than equally common non-associated chains.

This sequence originates from a human donor in good health. Material for sequencing was PBMCs. The chain is built from TRBV6-5 and TRBJ2-1; 12 bases are a match to TRBD2. Here the CDR3 reads CASMPSGGGSNEQFF. DNA of the CDR3: TGTGCCAGCATGCCTAGCGGGGGGGGTAGTAATGAGCAGTTCTTC.